These T cell receptor beta chains were read from a single sample in a study of vaccination effects on CD4 cells after COVID-19. Assay used: immunoSEQ multiplex PCR; TCRdb lists only in-frame clones, some missing. The repertoire includes about 24,000 clones, roughly 80% of them detected once, and 20% to 25% sits in the top ten. No antigen has been assigned to these receptors. Sample: CD4+ T cells from PBMCs cultured with HCoV-NL63 spike peptides, taken after COVID-19 vaccination. Every receptor here comes from a human donor who received a COVID-19 vaccine. The conserved cysteine and the conserved F or W are not part of the CDR3 here.

>TRBV7-9
ASSWGPQGLGSGNTIY
>TRBV19
ASSMFAGVPDTQY
>TRBV5-1
ASSLGRTGGRETQY
>TRBV19
ASRLGQMSNQPQH
>TRBV6-5
ASSGSRQGQPQH
>TRBV4-3
ASSQSPSGGTEAF
>TRBV6-6
ASRGGKDNSPLH
>TRBV28
ASSNPDSTNYGYT
>TRBV5-1
ASSLAPGGGMAF
>TRBV12-5
ASGLVGNTEAF
>TRBV4-3
ASSQGQGLYEQY
>TRBV7-9
ASSLQGPYQPQH
>TRBV21-1
ATLYEQY
>TRBV5-4
ASSLAGGNEQF
>TRBV19
ASSNRLAGKNTGELF
>TRBV4-3
ASSQGAEAGWYEQY
>TRBV9
ASSVVAGGSYNEQF
>TRBV7-9
ASSLLSGPEAF